This is a list of T cell receptor beta chains from one sample in a study of T cell responses to AZD1222 COVID-19 vaccine. The data were produced by immunoSEQ multiplex PCR, yet TCRdb's version contains in-frame clones alone and is incomplete. Among over 100,000 clones listed, around 86% were seen once. Source: peripheral blood, taken on day 0 of AZD1222 vaccination. These receptors all come from an adult in good health. Both conserved end residues are part of each CDR3. A D gene is named only where the DNA matches it firmly. Clone size appears in some rows only: once, few, many, or a class for an expanded clone.

v_gene	abundance	j_gene	d_gene	CDR3aa	CDR3nt
TRBV19	NA	TRBJ2-5	TRBD1	CASSGDRGRRDQETQYF	TGTGCCAGTAGCGGCGATAGGGGGCGCAGGGACCAAGAGACCCAGTACTTC
TRBV9	NA	TRBJ1-1	NA	CASSVTGRGDTEAFF	TGTGCCAGCAGCGTAACGGGGCGGGGGGACACTGAAGCTTTCTTT
TRBV7-6	NA	TRBJ2-7	NA	CASSLGAGASYEQYF	TGTGCCAGCAGCTTAGGGGCAGGAGCATCCTACGAGCAGTACTTC
TRBV11-3	few	TRBJ2-7	TRBD1	CASSLGQGDAYEQYF	TGTGCCAGCAGCTTAGGCCAGGGGGATGCGTACGAGCAGTACTTC
TRBV5-1	few	TRBJ1-1	NA	CASSLGAAMNTEAFF	TGCGCCAGCAGCTTGGGAGCTGCCATGAACACTGAAGCTTTCTTT
TRBV18	once	TRBJ1-1	NA	CASSPRGGPDTEAFF	TGTGCCAGCTCACCCCGGGGGGGCCCGGACACTGAAGCTTTCTTT
TRBV30	NA	TRBJ2-1	TRBD1	CAWTRDRFYNEQFF	TGTGCCTGGACCCGGGACAGATTCTACAATGAGCAGTTCTTC
TRBV6-6	NA	TRBJ2-5	NA	CASSRNQAQETQYF	TGTGCCAGCTCCCGAAACCAGGCGCAAGAGACCCAGTACTTC
TRBV4-3	NA	TRBJ1-2	NA	CASSQDIGVGRGSYGYTF	TGCGCCAGCAGCCAAGATATAGGTGTGGGCAGAGGGTCCTATGGCTACACCTTC
TRBV3-1/TRBV3-2	NA	TRBJ2-3	TRBD2	CASSQAGLAGITDTQYF	TGTGCCAGCAGCCAAGCCGGGCTAGCGGGAATCACAGATACGCAGTATTTT
TRBV28	NA	TRBJ1-3	NA	CASQYFSGNTIYF	TGTGCCAGTCAATACTTCTCAGGAAACACCATATATTTT
TRBV19	NA	TRBJ2-3	NA	CASNPRPTNTDTQYF	TGTGCCAGTAATCCTCGGCCGACAAACACAGATACGCAGTATTTT
TRBV28	NA	TRBJ1-3	NA	CASSFLGDYSGNTIYF	TGTGCCAGCAGTTTTTTGGGGGATTATAGTGGAAACACCATATATTTT
TRBV10-3	NA	TRBJ1-6	TRBD1	CAISETPGGSYNSPLHF	TGTGCCATCAGTGAGACCCCAGGGGGCTCCTATAATTCACCCCTCCACTTT
TRBV4-3	NA	TRBJ1-1	NA	CASSQGNAVLAFF	TGCGCCAGCAGCCAAGGTAATGCGGTATTAGCTTTCTTT
TRBV19	NA	TRBJ2-1	TRBD1	CASSGLTGTGGRGSYNEQFF	TGTGCCAGTAGTGGTCTGACCGGGACAGGGGGCAGGGGTTCCTACAATGAGCAGTTCTTC
TRBV5-5	NA	TRBJ2-7	TRBD2	CASSLEAGGFEQYF	TGTGCCAGCAGCTTGGAAGCGGGGGGGTTCGAGCAGTACTTC
TRBV2	NA	TRBJ2-1	NA	CASSGQGSSYNEQFF	TGTGCCAGCAGTGGGCAGGGGAGCTCCTACAATGAGCAGTTCTTC
TRBV29-1	few	TRBJ2-3	NA	CSAPPGHLHTDTQYF	TGCAGCGCCCCACCGGGCCATTTACACACAGATACGCAGTATTTT
TRBV9	once	TRBJ1-1	TRBD1	CASSTGGLHTEAFF	TGTGCCAGCAGCACAGGGGGCCTTCACACTGAAGCTTTCTTT
TRBV19	NA	TRBJ2-7	NA	CASSPSGQGIYEQYF	TGTGCCAGTAGTCCCTCGGGGCAGGGCATCTACGAGCAGTACTTC